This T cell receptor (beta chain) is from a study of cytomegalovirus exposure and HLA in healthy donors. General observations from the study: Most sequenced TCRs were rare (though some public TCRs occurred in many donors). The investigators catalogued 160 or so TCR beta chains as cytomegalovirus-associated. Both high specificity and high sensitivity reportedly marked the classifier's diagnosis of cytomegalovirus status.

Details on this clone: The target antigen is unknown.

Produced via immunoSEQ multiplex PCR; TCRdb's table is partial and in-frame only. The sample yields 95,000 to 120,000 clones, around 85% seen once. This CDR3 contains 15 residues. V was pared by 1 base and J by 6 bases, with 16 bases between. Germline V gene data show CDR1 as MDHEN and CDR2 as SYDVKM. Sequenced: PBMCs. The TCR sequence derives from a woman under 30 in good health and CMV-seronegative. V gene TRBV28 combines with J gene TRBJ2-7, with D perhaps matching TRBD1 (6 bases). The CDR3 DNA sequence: TGTGCCAGCAGTTTATTGTCGGGGAAGGGGGTCGAGCAGTACTTC. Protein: CASSLLSGKGVEQYF.